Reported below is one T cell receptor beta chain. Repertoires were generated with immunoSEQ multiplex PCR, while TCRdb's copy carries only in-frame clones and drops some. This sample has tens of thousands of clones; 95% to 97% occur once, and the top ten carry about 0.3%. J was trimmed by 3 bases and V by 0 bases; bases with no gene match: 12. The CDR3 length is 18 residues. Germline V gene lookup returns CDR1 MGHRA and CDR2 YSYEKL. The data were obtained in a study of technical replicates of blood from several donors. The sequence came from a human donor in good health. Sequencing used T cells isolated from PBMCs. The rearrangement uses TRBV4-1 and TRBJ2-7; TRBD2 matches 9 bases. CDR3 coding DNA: TGCGCCAGCAGCCAAGATACCGCGGGAGGGGACTCCCTCTACGAGCAGTACTTC. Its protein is CASSQDTAGGDSLYEQYF.